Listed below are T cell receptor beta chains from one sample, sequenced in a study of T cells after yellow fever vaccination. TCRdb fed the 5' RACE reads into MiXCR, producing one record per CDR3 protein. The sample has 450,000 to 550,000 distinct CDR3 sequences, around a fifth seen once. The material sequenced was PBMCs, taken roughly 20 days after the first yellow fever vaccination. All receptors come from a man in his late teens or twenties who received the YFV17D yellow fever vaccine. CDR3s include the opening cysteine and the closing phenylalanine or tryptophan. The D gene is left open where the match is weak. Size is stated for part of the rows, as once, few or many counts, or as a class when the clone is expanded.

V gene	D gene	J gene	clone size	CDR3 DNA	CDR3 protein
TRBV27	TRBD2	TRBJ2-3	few	TGTGCCAGCAGTTTAGTTAGCCTAGCGGGGGGACCAACAGATACGCAGTATTTT	CASSLVSLAGGPTDTQYF
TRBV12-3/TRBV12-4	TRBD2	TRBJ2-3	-	TGTGCCAGCACCCTCTGGCGGGGGGCCGCAGATACGCAGTATTTT	CASTLWRGAADTQYF
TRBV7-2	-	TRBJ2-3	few	TGTGCCAGCAGCTTAGCCCCCTCTAGCTTCACAGATACGCAGTATTTT	CASSLAPSSFTDTQYF
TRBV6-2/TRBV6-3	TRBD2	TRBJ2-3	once	TGTGCCAGCCGAGCGGGGGGCCGAGATACGCAGTATTTT	CASRAGGRDTQYF
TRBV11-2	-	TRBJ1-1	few	TGTGCCAGCAGCCTCCGGGACGACGGCACTGAAGCTTTCTTT	CASSLRDDGTEAFF
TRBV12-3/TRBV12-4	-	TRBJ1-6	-	TGTGCCAGCAGTCGGGACTTCACTAATTCACCCCTCCACTTT	CASSRDFTNSPLHF
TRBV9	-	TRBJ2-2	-	TGTGCCAGCAGCGTAGCCCCCGCTCGCGCGAACACCGGGGAGCTGTTTTTT	CASSVAPARANTGELFF
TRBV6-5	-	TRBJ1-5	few	TGTGCCAGCAGTTACTTAGGGATCCGGCAGCCCCAGCATTTT	CASSYLGIRQPQHF
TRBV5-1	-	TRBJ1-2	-	TGCGCCAGCAGCTTGGAGCCTCCGGATTTGCTTTCTCACTATGGCTACACCTTC	CASSLEPPDLLSHYGYTF
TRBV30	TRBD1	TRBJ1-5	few	TGTGCCTGGAGTAGCAGGGGGAACCAGCCCCAGCATTTT	CAWSSRGNQPQHF
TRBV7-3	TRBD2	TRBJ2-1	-	TGTGCCAGCAGCCGAGGGGGACTAGCGTCGGGTGAGCAGTTCTTC	CASSRGGLASGEQFF
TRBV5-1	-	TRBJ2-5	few	TGCGCCACAAGAGCACAGGGATTACAAGGGACCCAGTACTTC	CATRAQGLQGTQYF
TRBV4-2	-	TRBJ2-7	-	TGTGCCAGCAGCCAAGACCATGGGCGGCCCTACGAGCAGTACTTC	CASSQDHGRPYEQYF